This passage covers 32 T cell receptor beta chains from one sample sequenced in a study of blood T cell repertoires in COVID-19 (TCRdb year 2020). Receptor amplification or capture employed the immunoSEQ multiplex PCR assay. TCRdb obtained this table from immuneACCESS and retained in-frame rearrangements with V and J assigned. These tables miss some clones; where compared with another copy, unresolved V genes account for less than half of the shortfall, and the remainder is unexplained. The sample table contains approximately 190,000 clones; only one count was recorded for around nine tenths of them. Clones ranked in the top ten supply 6.2% of the sample. Sequenced material: peripheral blood. The receptors were sampled from a woman aged 40 to 50 who had recovered from COVID-19.

The chain has TRBV7-2 and TRBJ1-6; 8 bases align to TRBD1. The trim removed 5 bases at V and 7 bases at J, leaving 13 bases unmatched. The CDR3 extends over 17 amino acids. In germline, CDR1 is SGHTA, CDR2 FQGNSA. This chain's CDR3 is CASSPRGQGWVNSPLHF. The CDR3 DNA sequence: TGTGCCAGCAGCCCGCGAGGACAGGGATGGGTGAATTCACCCCTCCACTTT.

This clone was observed a single time. This chain connects TRBV4-3 to TRBJ1-1; D call uncertain. Germline CDR1 is LGHNA and CDR2 is YSLEER. Deletions cut 1 base from V and 0 bases from J, with 9 bases between. The CDR3 is 15 amino acids. The CDR3 sequence: CASSQGRRMNTEAFF. Written as DNA, the CDR3 is TGCGCCAGCAGCCAAGGTAGGAGAATGAACACTGAAGCTTTCTTT.

This clone was found once. V usage is TRBV5-1 and J usage is TRBJ1-4, with 7 bases that match TRBD1. Germline lookup yields CDR1 SGHRS and CDR2 YFSETQ. The CDR3 contains 15 residues. V lost 4 bases to trimming and J lost 7 bases; unmatched junction nucleotides: 10. The CDR3 loop is CASSPQGVGSEKLFF. As DNA, the CDR3 is TGCGCCAGCAGCCCCCAGGGGGTTGGTAGTGAAAAACTGTTTTTT. Filled out from reference TRBV5-1 and TRBJ1-4, the complete variable domain reads KAGVTQTPRYLIKTRGQQVTLSCSPISGHRSVSWYQQTPGQGLQFLFEYFSETQRNKGNFPGRFSGRQFSNSRSEMNVSTLELGDSALYLCASSPQGVGSEKLFFGSGTQLSVL.

There are a few counts of this clone. The gene calls are TRBV7-2 and TRBJ2-2, with TRBD2 matching over 9 bases. Looked up from germline, CDR1 is SGHTA and CDR2 is FQGNSA. The ends lost 5 bases at V and 0 bases at J; junction bases unmatched: 4. This CDR3 spans 16 amino acids. The CDR3 sequence: CASSQLAGPNTGELFF. The DNA of the CDR3 is TGTGCCAGCAGCCAACTAGCGGGCCCGAACACCGGGGAGCTGTTTTTT.

The chain links TRBV27 to TRBJ2-7; 8 bases are a match to TRBD2. This CDR3 is 15 amino acids long. The germline CDR1 and CDR2 sequences are MNHEY and SMNVEV (reference sequence). Unmatched junction bases numbered 8, after V lost 6 bases and J lost 1 base. The CDR3 nucleotides read TGTGCCAGCAGGGACGTGACTAGCGTATCCTACGAGCAGTACTTC. Its translation: CASRDVTSVSYEQYF.

This chain links TRBV19 with TRBJ1-2; 8 bases line up with TRBD1. This CDR3 region has 13 residues. Germline CDR1 reads LNHDA; CDR2 reads SQIVND (reference sequence). V lost 7 bases, J lost 4 bases, and 5 bases stayed unmatched. CDR3 region: CASTEQGVYGYTF. CDR3 DNA: TGTGCCAGTACGGAACAGGGGGTCTATGGCTACACCTTC. The full variable domain, rest sourced from reference TRBV19 and TRBJ1-2, is DGGITQSPKYLFRKEGQNVTLSCEQNLNHDAMYWYRQDPGQGLRLIYYSQIVNDFQKGDIAEGYSVSREKKESFPLTVTSAQKNPTAFYLCASTEQGVYGYTFGSGTRLTVV.

With respect to this clone: One junction end disagrees with the germline gene, perhaps due to a read error. V usage is TRBV7-9 and J usage is TRBJ2-5; a weak D match, TRBD2 (6 bases). The CDR3 consists of 14 residues. The V gene's germline CDR1 is SEHNR and CDR2 FQNEAQ (reference sequence). The CDR3 sequence is CASSVAAVQETQYF. CDR3 nucleotide sequence: TGTGCCAGCAGCGTAGCGGCTGTGCAAGAGACCCAGTACTTC. The whole variable domain, filled in from reference TRBV7-9 and TRBJ2-5, reads DTGVSQNPRHKITKRGQNVTFRCDPISEHNRLYWYRQTLGQGPEFLTYFQNEAQLEKSRLLSDRFSAERPKGSFSTLEIQRTEQGDSAMYLCASSVAAVQETQYFGPGTRLLVL.

This sequence joins TRBV4-2 and TRBJ1-1; D unresolved. Trimming took off 3 bases at V and 0 bases at J, with 17 bases between the two ends. CDR3 size: 17 residues. Germline V CDR1 and CDR2: LGHNA, YNFKEQ. The CDR3 spells CASSQEKTGIMNTEAFF. CDR3 sequence (DNA): TGTGCCAGCAGCCAGGAGAAGACGGGGATCATGAACACTGAAGCTTTCTTT.

J is TRBJ2-1 and V is TRBV27, with 7 bases lining up with TRBD2. The CDR3 extends over 15 amino acids. The V segment lost 1 base and the J segment 7 bases; nucleotides outside the gene matches: 7. The germline CDR1 and CDR2 sequences are MNHEY and SMNVEV (reference sequence). CDR3 loop: CASSLLAGVKNEQFF. CDR3 DNA sequence: TGTGCCAGCAGTTTATTGGCGGGAGTCAAAAATGAGCAGTTCTTC.

V gene TRBV7-2 combines with J gene TRBJ2-3; TRBD2 agrees at 8 bases. Germline lookup yields CDR1 SGHTA and CDR2 FQGNSA. This CDR3 is 18 amino acids long. With V trimmed by 5 bases and J by 7 bases, 20 bases remained unmatched. CDR3 DNA sequence: TGTGCCAGCAGCCCGAAACTGGGCGGGAGGTTAACAAGGAATACGCAGTATTTT. Translation gives CASSPKLGGRLTRNTQYF.

V is TRBV5-5 and J is TRBJ2-2; 8 bases fit TRBD2. CDR3 length: 15 amino acids. The germline V gene encodes CDR1 SGHKS and CDR2 YYEKEE (reference sequence). Trimming cost V 2 bases and J 2 bases; bases outside gene matches: 2. The DNA of the CDR3 is TGTGCCAGCAGCTTTAGCGGGGTTAACACCGGGGAGCTGTTTTTT. The encoded protein is CASSFSGVNTGELFF. Looking up the rest from reference TRBV5-5 and TRBJ2-2 gives the full variable domain: DAGVTQSPTHLIKTRGQQVTLRCSPISGHKSVSWYQQVLGQGPQFIFQYYEKEERGRGNFPDRFSARQFPNYSSELNVNALLLGDSALYLCASSFSGVNTGELFFGEGSRLTVL.

The table lists this clone with a few counts. The rearrangement links TRBV28 to TRBJ1-5; 9 bases map to TRBD1. Germline V gives CDR1 MDHEN, CDR2 SYDVKM. J was trimmed by 1 base and V by 6 bases; bases with no gene match: 4. The CDR3 covers 15 residues. The CDR3 is CASSPGTGSNQPQHF. The CDR3 nucleotides read TGTGCCAGCAGCCCCGGGACAGGGAGCAATCAGCCCCAGCATTTT.

The V gene is TRBV12-3 or TRBV12-4, the J gene TRBJ2-3; D perhaps matches TRBD2 (6 bases). Trimming removed 10 bases from V and 4 bases from J, with 9 bases in between. CDR3 length: 11 amino acids. The CDR3 loop reads CATGSADTQYF. The CDR3 DNA reads as TGTGCCACCGGGAGTGCAGATACGCAGTATTTT.

This chain connects TRBV30 to TRBJ1-5; tentative D call: TRBD1 (5 bases). From germline, CDR1 is GTSNPN and CDR2 SVGIG (reference sequence). The CDR3 is 14 residues long. The V and J ends lost 2 bases and 7 bases respectively, with 15 bases between them. The CDR3 loop is CAWSLTGFRQPQHF. CDR3 in DNA: TGTGCCTGGAGTTTAACAGGTTTTCGACAGCCCCAGCATTTT.

The rearrangement uses TRBV7-9 and TRBJ1-1; D gene uncertain. The CDR3 is 16 residues long. CDR1 is SEHNR and CDR2 is FQNEAQ in the germline V gene (reference sequence). V gave up 1 base and J gave up 3 bases, with 15 bases separating them. CDR3 bases: TGTGCCAGCAGCTTAGGAGCGGCCCTCCGTGACACTGAAGCTTTCTTT. It specifies CASSLGAALRDTEAFF.

The J gene is TRBJ1-1, the V gene TRBV20-1; D is unclear. V was clipped by 7 bases and J by 11 bases, with 14 bases between them. Germline loops: CDR1 DFQATT, CDR2 SNEGSKA (reference sequence). This CDR3 is 10 amino acids long. CDR3 in amino acids: CSVEKVGAFF. In nucleotides, the CDR3 is TGCAGTGTAGAGAAAGTCGGGGCTTTCTTT.

V and J are TRBV3-1 (or the pseudogene TRBV3-2) and TRBJ2-7, with TRBD1 matching over 8 bases. Germline values: CDR1 LGHDT, CDR2 YNNKEL (reference sequence). After removal of 1 base from V and 3 bases from J, the junction contained 5 bases not matched to a gene. The CDR3 length is 15 residues. The DNA for the CDR3 is TGTGCCAGCAGCCAAGCTGCGACAGGGGTCTACGAGCAGTACTTC. This encodes CASSQAATGVYEQYF.

The V and J genes are TRBV6-5 and TRBJ2-7, with 10 positions matching TRBD2. Germline assignment: CDR1 MNHEY and CDR2 SVGAGI. With 8 bases clipped from V and 4 bases from J, the junction kept 8 bases outside the gene matches. The CDR3 has 14 amino acids. CDR3 in amino acids: CASRWTSGNYEQYF. The CDR3 DNA is TGTGCCAGCCGATGGACTAGCGGAAATTACGAGCAGTACTTC.

This rearrangement joins TRBV28 to TRBJ2-3; D is perhaps TRBD2 (6 bases). The germline V gene has CDR1 MDHEN and CDR2 SYDVKM. The V and J ends lost 2 bases and 5 bases respectively, with 17 bases between them. CDR3 length: 16 residues. CDR3 loop: CASSLGGTLSGDTQYF. The CDR3 nucleotides read TGTGCCAGCAGTTTAGGTGGGACGCTTAGCGGAGATACGCAGTATTTT.

The V gene is TRBV11-2, the J gene TRBJ2-5; 7 nucleotides match TRBD2. This CDR3 spans 14 amino acids. With 2 bases clipped from V and 5 bases from J, the junction kept 5 bases outside the gene matches. Germline values: CDR1 SGHAT, CDR2 FQNNGV. The chain's CDR3 is CASSLLMGGETQYF. The CDR3 DNA reads as TGTGCCAGCAGCTTACTCATGGGAGGGGAGACCCAGTACTTC.

This clone was detected once. The chain links TRBV5-6 to TRBJ2-3, with D tentatively TRBD2 (5 bases). Germline V gene sequence: CDR1 SGHDT, CDR2 YYEEEE. CDR3 length: 17 residues. Trimming took 3 bases from V and 1 from J, leaving 18 bases between them. The CDR3 reads CASSSLSSAGGTDTQYF. The DNA of the CDR3 is TGTGCCAGCAGCTCCCTGTCATCCGCCGGGGGCACAGATACGCAGTATTTT.

The J gene is TRBJ1-2, the V gene TRBV10-3; 8 nucleotides agree with TRBD1. J lost 5 bases, V lost 0 bases, and 8 bases had no gene match. CDR3 length: 16 amino acids. The germline V gene has CDR1 ENHRY and CDR2 SYGVKD. CDR3 amino acids: CAISESIVGQGYGYTF. Here the CDR3 DNA reads TGTGCCATCAGTGAGTCGATCGTAGGACAGGGTTATGGCTACACCTTC.

The rearrangement links TRBV27 to TRBJ1-5; D is perhaps TRBD1 (5 bases). This CDR3 region has 15 residues. The V gene's germline CDR1 is MNHEY and CDR2 SMNVEV (reference sequence). V was shortened by 4 bases and J by 3 bases, with 13 bases between the two germline ends. CDR3 bases: TGTGCCAGCAGTTCCCGACAGAAACCCAATCAGCCCCAGCATTTT. It specifies CASSSRQKPNQPQHF.

The chain uses TRBV7-3 and TRBJ2-2; D is unclear. The CDR3 is 15 amino acids. Germline CDR1 and CDR2: SGHTA and FQGTGA. The germline V and J ends were trimmed by 2 bases and 0 bases, with 7 bases remaining between them. The DNA for the CDR3 is TGTGCCAGCAGCTTAGCCGAGACGAACACCGGGGAGCTGTTTTTT. It translates to CASSLAETNTGELFF.

J is TRBJ2-1 and V is TRBV7-2; 9 bases are shared with TRBD2. The germline V gene encodes CDR1 SGHTA and CDR2 FQGNSA. The CDR3 runs to 15 residues. V shed 1 base and J 5 bases; nucleotides not matched to a gene: 3. The CDR3 loop is CASSLVGGGDNEQFF. DNA for the CDR3: TGTGCCAGCAGCTTAGTCGGCGGGGGGGACAATGAGCAGTTCTTC.

The gene calls are TRBV30 and TRBJ1-3; D not resolved. Germline V gene sequence: CDR1 GTSNPN, CDR2 SVGIG (reference sequence). The CDR3 consists of 14 residues. The V end lost 8 bases, the J end lost 0 bases, and 14 bases lay between the germline ends. CDR3 sequence reads: CALGGRGSGNTIYF. DNA of the CDR3: TGTGCCCTTGGAGGACGGGGCTCTGGAAACACCATATATTTT.

The chain's CDR3 is CATQQGSRTGELFF. As DNA, the CDR3 is TGTGCCACTCAACAGGGAAGTAGGACCGGGGAGCTGTTTTTT. The chain links TRBV19 to TRBJ2-2, with TRBD1 as a possible D gene (6 bases). V lost 10 bases to trimming and J lost 5 bases, with 17 bases between them. The CDR3 length is 14 residues. Germline lookup yields CDR1 LNHDA and CDR2 SQIVND (reference sequence).

This clone was observed a single time. The chain joins TRBV27 to TRBJ2-1, with TRBD1 matching over 12 bases. With 7 bases clipped from V and 0 bases from J, the junction kept 10 bases outside the gene matches. This CDR3 is built from 18 residues. Germline V gene data show CDR1 as MNHEY and CDR2 as SMNVEV (reference sequence). CDR3 in DNA: TGTGCCAGCAAGGGGACAGGGGGCTTCTGGGGCTCCTACAATGAGCAGTTCTTC. This codes for CASKGTGGFWGSYNEQFF.

The CDR3 is CASSLASGLAGEQFF. DNA of the CDR3: TGTGCCAGCAGCTTAGCGTCGGGACTAGCGGGAGAGCAGTTCTTC. The chain has TRBV7-9 and TRBJ2-1, with 13 positions matching TRBD2. With 0 bases clipped from V and 10 bases from J, the junction kept 3 bases outside the gene matches. Germline V CDR1 and CDR2: SEHNR, FQNEAQ (reference sequence). The CDR3 contains 15 residues.

The V call is TRBV28, the J call TRBJ2-2, with D perhaps TRBD1 (6 bases). CDR1 is MDHEN and CDR2 is SYDVKM in the germline V gene. Trimming cost V 5 bases and J 5 bases, with 9 bases left between them. The CDR3 has 13 residues. As DNA, the CDR3 is TGTGCCAGCAGTGTACAGGGAACCGGGGAGCTGTTTTTT. Translation: CASSVQGTGELFF.

V usage is TRBV5-6 and J usage is TRBJ2-2; 11 positions match TRBD2. CDR1 SGHDT and CDR2 YYEEEE come from the germline V gene. The V segment lost 3 bases and the J segment 0 bases; nucleotides outside the gene matches: 4. The CDR3 loop spans 17 amino acids. Here the CDR3 reads CASSYGLAGANTGELFF. DNA of the CDR3: TGTGCCAGCAGCTACGGACTAGCGGGTGCGAACACCGGGGAGCTGTTTTTT.

J is TRBJ1-2 and V is TRBV9; perhaps TRBD1 as D (5 bases). CDR3 length: 15 residues. Trimming left V 3 bases short and J 0 bases short, with 12 bases between. Germline V gene sequence: CDR1 SGDLS, CDR2 YYNGEE. CDR3 DNA: TGTGCCAGCAGCGGACCGCGGACACCTAACTATGGCTACACCTTC. Protein: CASSGPRTPNYGYTF. Using reference TRBV9 and TRBJ1-2 for the parts outside the CDR3, the full variable domain is DSGVTQTPKHLITATGQRVTLRCSPRSGDLSVYWYQQSLDQGLQFLIQYYNGEERAKGNILERFSAQQFPDLHSELNLSSLELGDSALYFCASSGPRTPNYGYTFGSGTRLTVV.